The T cell receptor (beta chain) described here comes from a study of blood T cells in healthy people across ages. After removal of 0 bases from V and 0 bases from J, the junction contained 5 bases not matched to a gene. There are 15 residues in the CDR3. Looked up from germline, CDR1 is DFQATT and CDR2 is SNEGSKA (reference sequence). Each sample yielded at least 6 micrograms of PBMC total RNA. Then a second PCR, running roughly 6 to 11 cycles, was carried out with a sample-barcoded 5' primer and a J-beta primer mix. TCRdb ran MiXCR on the 5' RACE reads and lists one entry per CDR3 protein. The sample yields around 650,000 distinct CDR3 sequences, 40% to 45% seen once.

This chain uses TRBV20-1 with TRBJ2-7; 7 positions match TRBD2. The specimen sequenced was blood. This TCR derives from a man older than 75 in good health. The CDR3 DNA reads as TGCAGTGCTAGAGATGGGGAGGGCTACTCCTACGAGCAGTACTTC. Its translation is CSARDGEGYSYEQYF.